The present T cell receptor (beta chain) was sequenced within a study of neurological immune-mediated disorders. Study in general: Among the 34 patients with multiple sclerosis, some 30 were relapsing-remitting, while 3 were secondary progressive.

This clonotype has at least ten counts. Its antigen remains unknown. The starting material, 2 million PBMCs stored at -80 C, gave rise to the unsorted libraries. Germline V gene sequence: CDR1 DFQATT, CDR2 SNEGSKA (reference sequence). The V end was cut by 0 bases, the J end by 8 bases, with 10 bases between. The CDR3 sequence is 12 residues long. Template-switch 5'RACE cDNA synthesis added a 10-nucleotide unique molecular identifier. Via MiXCR, TCRdb re-called the 5' RACE reads, giving one row per CDR3 protein. The top ten clones hold less than 4% of a sample with 60,000 to 80,000 distinct CDR3 sequences, 4% to 6% of them seen once. Broader study findings: Because no CDR3 amino acid sequences were shared across subjects by expanded clones, private repertoires were suggested in all groups.

Sequences were obtained from PBMCs. The V call is TRBV20-1, the J call TRBJ1-2, with unresolved D. The sequence was obtained from a woman between 45 and 60 years old with multiple sclerosis. CDR3: CSAREWTEGYTF. CDR3 nucleotide sequence: TGCAGTGCTAGAGAGTGGACCGAAGGCTACACCTTC.